This T cell receptor (beta chain) comes out of a study of T-cell reconstitution after alpha-beta-depleted transplantation in children. The CDR3 runs 13 residues. The V gene's germline CDR1 is SGHTA and CDR2 FQGNSA. Trimming took 6 bases from V and 6 from J, leaving 14 bases between them. Unique molecular identifiers tagged the TCRbeta library. One entry per CDR3 protein results from TCRdb running MiXCR on the PCR reads. The sample shows around 960,000 distinct CDR3 sequences, 25% to 35% of them seen only once. Study-level findings and limits: Roughly two months post-transplant, alpha-beta T cells reportedly originated from several hundred graft clones that had expanded. A year post-transplant, T-cell counts and diversity derived mostly from newly produced T cells. It was surviving recipient T cells and thymic progenitors that gave some patients high TCRbeta diversity at day 60.

With respect to this clonotype: Its specificity is not known.

This rearrangement joins TRBV7-2 to TRBJ1-2; D possibly corresponds to TRBD1 (6 bases). The clonotype was recovered from a boy younger than two who had a stem cell transplant for SCID, so the T cells may come from the graft donor. The source material was PBMCs, mostly from graft donor cells, sampled 360 days after TCRalphabeta/CD19-depleted stem cell transplant. The CDR3 coding sequence is TGTGCCAGCAGATTCGCGGGGGGGCATGGCTACACCTTC. This sequence encodes CASRFAGGHGYTF.